Listed below are T cell receptor beta chains from one sample, sequenced in a study of OX40 agonist ivuxolimab in advanced cancers. The data were produced by immunoSEQ multiplex PCR, yet TCRdb's version contains in-frame clones alone and is incomplete. The data contain about 53,000 clones, 80% to 85% of them singletons. Sequencing was performed on CD4+ or CD8+ T cells sorted from blood, taken in a trial of the OX40 agonist ivuxolimab. These TCRs come from an adult with an advanced solid tumor such as melanoma, head and neck, liver or kidney cancer. Each CDR3 is given with its conserved first and last residue. The D gene is left open where the match is weak. Not every row has a clone size; where given, it reads once, few, many or a size class.

j_call | v_call | cdr3_length | d_call | clone_size | cdr3_aa | cdr3_nt
TRBJ2-1 | TRBV28 | 15 | TRBD1 | few | CAIRTSGTGMNEQFF | TGTGCCATCCGAACCTCCGGGACAGGGATGAATGAGCAGTTCTTC
TRBJ2-7 | TRBV6-6 | 13 | NA | NA | CASSYGDDYEQYF | TGTGCCAGCAGTTACGGCGACGACTACGAGCAGTACTTC
TRBJ2-7 | TRBV5-4 | 17 | TRBD2 | few | CASSLGGSGAPSYEQYF | TGTGCCAGCAGCTTGGGGGGTAGCGGGGCCCCCTCCTACGAGCAGTACTTC
TRBJ1-2 | TRBV19 | 12 | NA | NA | CASSISLEGYTF | TGTGCCAGTAGTATAAGTCTGGAAGGCTACACCTTC
TRBJ2-1 | TRBV5-1 | 14 | TRBD2 | once | CASSGSGRAYEQFF | TGCGCCAGCAGCGGTAGCGGGAGGGCCTATGAGCAGTTCTTC
TRBJ2-6 | TRBV21-1 | 17 | NA | NA | CASSARQGATGANVLTF | TGTGCCAGCAGCGCTCGACAGGGGGCGACGGGGGCCAACGTCCTGACTTTC
TRBJ2-2 | TRBV5-6 | 15 | NA | NA | CASSPQGRNTGELFF | TGTGCCAGCAGCCCCCAAGGGAGAAACACCGGGGAGCTGTTTTTT
TRBJ2-7 | TRBV5-1 | 17 | TRBD2 | NA | CASSRGLAGGSKDEQYF | TGCGCCAGCAGCCGAGGACTAGCGGGAGGATCTAAGGACGAGCAGTACTTC
TRBJ2-7 | TRBV9 | 15 | TRBD2 | NA | CASSKRLAEVYEQYF | TGTGCCAGCAGCAAAAGACTAGCGGAAGTCTACGAGCAGTACTTC
TRBJ1-2 | TRBV5-4 | 12 | NA | NA | CASSLGIDGYTF | TGTGCCAGCAGCTTGGGGATCGATGGCTACACCTTC
TRBJ2-7 | TRBV5-4 | 18 | TRBD2 | NA | CASSQEIPAGGSSYEQYF | TGTGCCAGCAGCCAAGAAATTCCGGCGGGAGGGAGCTCCTACGAGCAGTACTTC
TRBJ1-1 | TRBV6-1 | 13 | NA | once | CASSDRGGTEAFF | TGTGCCAGCAGTGATCGGGGGGGGACTGAAGCTTTCTTT
TRBJ2-1 | TRBV5-1 | 15 | TRBD2 | NA | CASTVTGTTYNEQFF | TGCGCCAGCACCGTAACCGGGACTACCTACAATGAGCAGTTCTTC
TRBJ2-1 | TRBV19 | 13 | NA | NA | CASTQPYYNEQFF | TGTGCCAGTACTCAACCGTACTACAATGAGCAGTTCTTC
TRBJ1-5 | TRBV27 | 16 | TRBD1 | NA | CASRETGGNSNQPQHF | TGTGCCAGCAGGGAGACAGGGGGCAATAGCAATCAGCCCCAGCATTTT
TRBJ1-1 | TRBV30 | 13 | NA | few | CAWSPGKGTEAFF | TGTGCCTGGAGTCCTGGGAAGGGAACTGAAGCTTTCTTT
TRBJ2-1 | TRBV6-4 | 15 | NA | NA | CASSDLPRSYNEQFF | TGTGCCAGCAGTGACTTGCCTCGTTCCTACAATGAGCAGTTCTTC
TRBJ1-4 | TRBV11-3 | 13 | NA | NA | CASSLGLNEKLFF | TGTGCCAGCAGCTTGGGACTTAATGAAAAACTGTTTTTT